These 10 T cell receptor beta chains came from one sample sequenced in a study of blood T cells in healthy people across ages. Then a second PCR, running roughly 6 to 12 cycles, was carried out with a sample-barcoded 5' primer and a J-beta primer mix. TCRdb analysed the 5' RACE reads with MiXCR anew, one entry per CDR3 protein. The table has 600,000 or so distinct CDR3 sequences, around 31% seen once. Sequenced sample: blood. The origin of the receptors is a woman aged 80 or over in good health.

This clonotype was seen at least ten times. The chain is built from TRBV7-2 and TRBJ2-3; TRBD2 is a possible D gene (7 bases). V shed 5 bases and J shed 2 bases, with 20 bases lying between them. The CDR3 length is 17 residues. Germline V CDR1 and CDR2: SGHTA, FQGNSA. The CDR3 protein is CASSQLGGGPTTDTQYF. The CDR3 DNA reads as TGTGCCAGCAGCCAACTGGGGGGGGGGCCTACCACAGATACGCAGTATTTT.

The V gene is TRBV20-1, the J gene TRBJ2-7, with D unclear. V shed 0 bases and J shed 2 bases, with 14 bases lying between them. The V gene's germline CDR1 is DFQATT and CDR2 SNEGSKA (reference sequence). The CDR3 has 15 amino acids. The CDR3 DNA reads TGCAGTGCTAGAGAGCGTACTACAGACCCCTACGAGCAGTACTTC. Its translation is CSARERTTDPYEQYF.

A remark on this clonotype: A much larger clone lies one base from this, so it may be a read error. This rearrangement joins TRBV5-1 to TRBJ2-5, with D maybe TRBD2 (5 bases). The V end lost 6 bases, the J end lost 7 bases, and 22 bases lay between the germline ends. The CDR3 consists of 15 residues. The germline gives CDR1 SGHRS, CDR2 YFSETQ. The CDR3 is CASTDPGGGRGTQYF. The CDR3 DNA reads as TGCGCCAGCACCGACCCCGGAGGCGGACGTGGGACCCAGTACTTC.

At least ten counts were recorded for this clonotype. The chain's CDR3 is CSVEQGARYTEAFF. The DNA for the CDR3 is TGCAGCGTTGAACAGGGGGCAAGGTACACTGAAGCTTTCTTT. This chain connects TRBV29-1 to TRBJ1-1, with 8 bases lining up with TRBD1. CDR1 SQVTM and CDR2 ANQGSEA come from the germline V gene. Trimming took 2 bases from V and 3 from J; bases not matched to a gene: 5. The CDR3 loop spans 14 amino acids.

The chain has TRBV6-1 and TRBJ1-1; tentatively, D is TRBD1 (5 bases). CDR3 length: 15 residues. Trimming removed 2 bases at V and 6 bases at J, with 16 bases between. Germline V gene sequence: CDR1 MNHNS, CDR2 SASEGT. DNA of the CDR3: TGTGCCAGCAGTGAAATGAGGGGAGGGAAAGCTGAAGCTTTCTTT. Amino acids: CASSEMRGGKAEAFF.

The sample holds many counts of this clonotype. The chain links TRBV5-1 to TRBJ2-7; D unresolved. V was cut by 0 bases and J by 3 bases, with 10 bases left in between. This CDR3 comprises 14 residues. The germline CDR1 and CDR2 sequences are SGHRS and YFSETQ. The CDR3 loop reads CASSLAEKGYEQYF. CDR3 nucleotides: TGCGCCAGCAGCTTGGCCGAAAAGGGCTACGAGCAGTACTTC.

This clonotype occurred many times. The rearrangement links TRBV18 to TRBJ2-3; TRBD2 agrees at 7 bases. V was pared by 3 bases and J by 1 base, with 7 bases of the junction left unmatched. Germline CDR1 reads KGHSH; CDR2 reads LQKENI. The CDR3 covers 16 residues. CDR3 nucleotides: TGTGCCAGCTCACCCATGACTAGCTTGGGCACAGATACGCAGTATTTT. Amino acids: CASSPMTSLGTDTQYF.

CDR3 in DNA: TGTGCCAGTAGACATACGACTCCGGCGGCTGAAGCTTTCTTT. Protein sequence: CASRHTTPAAEAFF. The chain has TRBV19 and TRBJ1-1; no reliable D call. Trimming removed 6 bases from V and 6 bases from J, with 17 bases in between. Germline-derived CDR1 and CDR2 are LNHDA and SQIVND (reference sequence). The CDR3 has 14 amino acids.

At least ten counts were recorded for this clonotype. V gene TRBV11-2 combines with J gene TRBJ2-1; 15 bases agree with TRBD2. Germline trimming cut 5 bases from V and 4 bases from J; bases unmatched to any gene: 6. This CDR3 is 17 amino acids long. The germline V gene encodes CDR1 SGHAT and CDR2 FQNNGV. The CDR3 sequence is CASSRGGTSGGYNEQFF. DNA of the CDR3: TGTGCCAGCAGCCGTGGGGGGACTAGCGGGGGGTACAATGAGCAGTTCTTC.

This clonotype was counted ten times or more. V usage is TRBV11-2 and J usage is TRBJ1-1; tentative D call: TRBD1 (6 bases). Per the germline V gene, CDR1 is SGHAT and CDR2 is FQNNGV. This CDR3 region has 14 residues. V was pared by 8 bases and J by 1 base, with 14 bases between. CDR3 amino acids: CASSWGQSNTEAFF. The DNA of the CDR3 is TGTGCCAGCTCCTGGGGGCAGTCGAACACTGAAGCTTTCTTT.